This passage covers 22 T cell receptor beta chains from one sample sequenced in a study of blood T cell repertoires in COVID-19. Here immunoSEQ multiplex PCR was the method, and the copy in TCRdb shows in-frame clones only, minus some. The table has over 150,000 clones, around 94% seen once. The material sequenced was peripheral blood. These receptors originate from a man aged 30 to 39 with COVID-19, enrolled during active disease.

The chain couples TRBV5-1 to TRBJ2-3; D unresolved. Trimming removed 0 bases from V and 2 bases from J, with 7 bases in between. The CDR3 runs to 14 residues. Per germline, CDR1 SGHRS and CDR2 YFSETQ. The CDR3 loop reads CASSLDLITDTQYF. For the CDR3, the DNA is TGCGCCAGCAGCTTGGACTTAATCACAGATACGCAGTATTTT.

This chain joins TRBV27 and TRBJ2-7; the match to TRBD2 covers 10 bases. Germline V gene data show CDR1 as MNHEY and CDR2 as SMNVEV (reference sequence). J gave up 4 bases and V 8 bases, and 11 bases lay outside the gene matches. CDR3 length: 15 residues. CDR3 coding DNA: TGTGCCAGCTGCTCGGGAGCGGGGGGGCTGTACGAGCAGTACTTC. Its protein is CASCSGAGGLYEQYF.

The chain carries TRBV10-1 and TRBJ2-4; D ambiguous. V lost 6 bases and J 6 bases, leaving 12 bases between the germline ends. The CDR3 consists of 13 residues. The germline V gene encodes CDR1 WNHNN and CDR2 SYGVQD (reference sequence). The CDR3 here is CASSPGMGNIQYF. Here the CDR3 DNA reads TGCGCCAGCAGCCCGGGTATGGGAAACATTCAGTACTTC.

The genes are TRBV11-2 and TRBJ2-3; 15 bases fit TRBD2. The J segment lost 3 bases and the V segment lost 5 bases, leaving 3 bases of the junction unmatched. Germline CDR1 reads SGHAT; CDR2 reads FQNNGV. The CDR3 contains 16 residues. The CDR3 DNA sequence: TGTGCCAGCAGCACCGGGACTAGCGGGGGGACAGATACGCAGTATTTT. Amino acids: CASSTGTSGGTDTQYF.

V is TRBV2 and J is TRBJ1-6, with TRBD1 identical over 8 bases. The CDR3 length is 15 residues. Germline loops: CDR1 SNHLY, CDR2 FYNNEI. V was clipped by 6 bases and J by 7 bases; unmatched bases: 8. CDR3 nucleotides: TGTGCCAGCAGAGTACAGGGGGTAGGGAATTCACCCCTCCACTTT. Translated: CASRVQGVGNSPLHF.

This clone was picked up one time. As DNA, the CDR3 is TGCGCCAGCAGCTTGGCCGGGACTAGTCGCGCGGATACGCAGTATTTT. This sequence encodes CASSLAGTSRADTQYF. The chain is built from TRBV5-1 and TRBJ2-3; 8 bases match TRBD2. V trimming: 0 bases; J trimming: 6 bases; junction bases outside the gene matches: 9. Germline CDR1 reads SGHRS; CDR2 reads YFSETQ. This CDR3 contains 16 residues. Complete variable domain (other parts from reference TRBV5-1 and TRBJ2-3): KAGVTQTPRYLIKTRGQQVTLSCSPISGHRSVSWYQQTPGQGLQFLFEYFSETQRNKGNFPGRFSGRQFSNSRSEMNVSTLELGDSALYLCASSLAGTSRADTQYFGPGTRLTVL.

The chain has TRBV7-9 and TRBJ1-1, with D hard to call. This CDR3 has 12 residues. Germline CDR1 SEHNR, CDR2 FQNEAQ (reference sequence). The V end was cut by 3 bases, the J end by 5 bases, with 7 bases between. For the CDR3, the DNA is TGTGCCAGCAGCTTTTTGTCAACTGAAGCTTTCTTT. It encodes CASSFLSTEAFF.

This chain joins TRBV2 and TRBJ1-4; 8 bases are shared with TRBD1. Germline V gene data show CDR1 as SNHLY and CDR2 as FYNNEI. The CDR3 is made up of 15 amino acids. The ends lost 5 bases at V and 8 bases at J; junction bases unmatched: 10. The CDR3: CASSRQTGVGEKLFF. In DNA form, the CDR3 reads TGTGCCAGCAGTAGACAGACAGGGGTAGGAGAAAAACTGTTTTTT.

V gene TRBV5-1 combines with J gene TRBJ2-1; 8 bases fit TRBD2. V shed 5 bases and J 0 bases; nucleotides not matched to a gene: 7. CDR1 and CDR2 from the germline V gene are SGHRS and YFSETQ. The CDR3 runs to 16 residues. The chain's CDR3 is CASSRVGTSSYNEQFF. CDR3 nucleotides: TGCGCCAGCAGTCGGGTGGGGACTAGCTCCTACAATGAGCAGTTCTTC.

The genes are TRBV5-6 and TRBJ1-2; D call uncertain. The germline V gene has CDR1 SGHDT and CDR2 YYEEEE. The ends were cut back, 6 bases at V and 0 bases at J, with 6 bases in the middle. The CDR3 length is 12 residues. Here the CDR3 DNA reads TGTGCCAGCACACAGACTAACTATGGCTACACCTTC. This sequence encodes CASTQTNYGYTF.

DNA for the CDR3: TGTGCCAGCAGCCCCCGGGGGGGGGTAGCCGGGGAGCTGTTTTTT. Translation: CASSPRGGVAGELFF. The gene calls are TRBV7-9 and TRBJ2-2, with TRBD2 matching 8 bases. Germline V lookup: CDR1 SEHNR, CDR2 FQNEAQ (reference sequence). V shed 5 bases and J 6 bases; nucleotides not matched to a gene: 8. The CDR3 runs 15 residues.

This chain connects TRBV29-1 to TRBJ1-2; D is unclear. Trimming took 4 bases from V and 3 from J, leaving 12 bases between them. This CDR3 spans 13 amino acids. Looked up from germline, CDR1 is SQVTM and CDR2 is ANQGSEA. The CDR3: CSVGPPSDYGYTF. The CDR3 nucleotides are TGCAGCGTTGGGCCCCCGAGCGACTATGGCTACACCTTC.

The V and J genes are TRBV10-3 and TRBJ1-3; no clear D gene. Per the germline V gene, CDR1 is ENHRY and CDR2 is SYGVKD. Trimming pared 0 bases from V and 0 bases from J, leaving 15 bases between. CDR3 length: 18 residues. This CDR3 is CAISESSRPGLSGNTIYF. The CDR3 region has the DNA TGTGCCATCAGTGAGTCGAGTCGACCAGGACTCTCTGGAAACACCATATATTTT.

V and J are TRBV2 and TRBJ1-5, with 7 nucleotides matching TRBD1. V gave up 6 bases and J gave up 4 bases; unmatched junction bases: 6. Germline V gene lookup returns CDR1 SNHLY and CDR2 FYNNEI. The CDR3 length is 14 residues. The DNA for the CDR3 is TGTGCCAGCAGCGCAGGGGGAAATAATCAGCCCCAGCATTTT. Translating it yields CASSAGGNNQPQHF.

The chain has TRBV10-3 and TRBJ1-2; unclear D gene. Trimming left V 5 bases short and J 5 bases short, with 15 bases between. CDR1 and CDR2 (germline): ENHRY, SYGVKD. CDR3 size: 14 residues. The CDR3 region is CAISLREAEYGYTF. The CDR3 region has the DNA TGTGCCATCAGTCTCCGGGAGGCCGAGTATGGCTACACCTTC.

V gene TRBV3-1 (or the pseudogene TRBV3-2) combines with J gene TRBJ1-2; D uncertain. The germline V and J ends were trimmed by 4 bases and 6 bases, with 12 bases remaining between them. The CDR3 has 13 amino acids. Germline V CDR1 and CDR2: LGHDT, YNNKEL (reference sequence). Here the CDR3 reads CASSPRGLDGYTF. CDR3 coding DNA: TGTGCCAGCAGCCCCCGCGGTTTGGATGGCTACACCTTC.

This chain connects TRBV11-2 to TRBJ1-5, with unresolved D. V was pared by 4 bases and J by 0 bases, with 10 bases between. This CDR3 comprises 15 residues. Germline assignment: CDR1 SGHAT and CDR2 FQNNGV. The CDR3, as DNA: TGTGCCAGCAGCTCCAGTATTAATAGCAATCAGCCCCAGCATTTT. Amino acids: CASSSSINSNQPQHF.

The chain couples TRBV18 to TRBJ2-2; the match to TRBD1 covers 7 bases. The trim removed 1 base at V and 2 bases at J, leaving 4 bases unmatched. The CDR3 is 16 amino acids. Germline values: CDR1 KGHSH, CDR2 LQKENI. CDR3 in amino acids: CASSPRSGGNTGELFF. CDR3 sequence (DNA): TGTGCCAGCTCACCACGGTCAGGGGGAAACACCGGGGAGCTGTTTTTT.

The chain couples TRBV25-1 to TRBJ1-1, with D hard to call. From germline, CDR1 is MGHDK and CDR2 SYGVNS. The ends were cut back, 0 bases at V and 0 bases at J, with 8 bases in the middle. The CDR3 is made up of 15 amino acids. In nucleotides, the CDR3 is TGTGCCAGCAGTGAATATGGCAGAATGAACACTGAAGCTTTCTTT. The encoded protein is CASSEYGRMNTEAFF.

The chain carries TRBV11-2 and TRBJ2-5, with a weak D call TRBD1 (6 bases). Germline CDR1 is SGHAT and CDR2 is FQNNGV. V lost 5 bases, J lost 6 bases, and 16 bases lay in between. The CDR3 is made up of 14 amino acids. In nucleotides, the CDR3 is TGTGCCAGCAGCCCCGTCGAAGGGGGAAAGACCCAGTACTTC. Its protein product is CASSPVEGGKTQYF.

About this clone itself: Other DNA sequences within the sample encode an identical CDR3. The chain joins TRBV20-1 to TRBJ2-7; D remains ambiguous. This CDR3 has 11 residues. Trimming took 3 bases from V and 4 from J, leaving 7 bases between them. Germline V gene sequence: CDR1 DFQATT, CDR2 SNEGSKA (reference sequence). CDR3 amino acids: CSASPGYEQYF. The DNA of the CDR3 is TGCAGTGCTAGTCCAGGATACGAGCAGTACTTC.

The J gene is TRBJ2-2, the V gene TRBV7-3, with D maybe TRBD1 (6 bases). V was trimmed by 2 bases and J by 4 bases, leaving 8 bases between them. The CDR3 has 14 residues. Germline CDR1 reads SGHTA; CDR2 reads FQGTGA. The CDR3, as DNA: TGTGCCAGCAGCTTAGGGGGCGGCACCGGGGAGCTGTTTTTT. Translating it yields CASSLGGGTGELFF.